These 16 T cell receptor beta chains came from one sample sequenced in a study of blood T cell repertoires in COVID-19. This table comes from immunoSEQ multiplex PCR, and its TCRdb copy is limited to in-frame clones, with some not included. Of more than 65,000 clones in the sample, roughly four fifths are singletons; the top ten hold over 7.5%. The sample was peripheral blood. These receptors were taken from a woman over 75 with acute or convalescent COVID-19.

The chain has TRBV4-2 and TRBJ1-2; 8 bases fit TRBD1. The junction had 3 bases not matched to a gene; V was cut back by 0 bases and J by 0 bases. This CDR3 has 16 residues. CDR1 and CDR2 from the germline V gene are LGHNA and YNFKEQ. CDR3 in DNA: TGTGCCAGCAGCCAAGAGATACAGGGGGCTAACTATGGCTACACCTTC. Protein sequence: CASSQEIQGANYGYTF.

This chain uses TRBV6-6 with TRBJ2-3, with 8 bases that match TRBD2. The CDR3 has 15 amino acids. V was clipped by 5 bases and J by 4 bases; unmatched bases: 8. Germline V lookup: CDR1 MNHNY, CDR2 SVGAGI (reference sequence). The CDR3 reads CASSLTGLAADTQYF. The CDR3 DNA follows: TGTGCCAGCAGTCTCACCGGACTAGCAGCAGATACGCAGTATTTT.

This clone came up once. V is TRBV30 and J is TRBJ2-1; 10 bases map to TRBD1. This CDR3 region has 14 residues. V lost 0 bases, J lost 8 bases, and 4 bases stayed unmatched. The germline gives CDR1 GTSNPN, CDR2 SVGIG (reference sequence). In DNA, the CDR3 is TGTGCCTGGAGTGTAGGGACAGGGGTGGATGAGCAGTTCTTC. It yields the protein CAWSVGTGVDEQFF.

The genes are TRBV18 and TRBJ1-5; 9 bases are a match to TRBD1. The germline gives CDR1 KGHSH, CDR2 LQKENI. The trim removed 4 bases at V and 3 bases at J, leaving 4 bases unmatched. The CDR3 runs 15 residues. This chain's CDR3 is CASSRDRADNQPQHF. CDR3 in DNA: TGTGCCAGCTCACGGGACAGGGCCGACAATCAGCCCCAGCATTTT.

The rearrangement uses TRBV15 and TRBJ1-5; 9 nucleotides agree with TRBD1. Germline CDR1 is LNHNV and CDR2 is YYDKDF (reference sequence). The CDR3 extends over 15 amino acids. V trimming: 3 bases; J trimming: 3 bases; junction bases outside the gene matches: 3. Here the CDR3 DNA reads TGTGCCACCAGCAGGACAGGGGGAGACAATCAGCCCCAGCATTTT. As protein: CATSRTGGDNQPQHF.

The chain employs TRBV4-1 and TRBJ2-3; possibly TRBD2 for D (5 bases). The CDR3 length is 16 residues. Germline V gene sequence: CDR1 MGHRA, CDR2 YSYEKL. Trimming stripped 0 bases from V and 0 bases from J, with 10 bases between. The CDR3 coding sequence is TGCGCCAGCAGCCAAGATTCCGGGGTTAGCACAGATACGCAGTATTTT. As protein: CASSQDSGVSTDTQYF.

The rearrangement joins TRBV6-5 to TRBJ2-3; D is undetermined. The CDR3 consists of 14 residues. The V gene lost 6 bases and the J gene lost 5 bases, with 15 bases spanning the gap. Germline CDR1 reads MNHEY; CDR2 reads SVGAGI. The CDR3 loop reads CASRGFRNVDTQYF. CDR3 coding DNA: TGTGCCAGCAGGGGCTTCCGAAATGTAGATACGCAGTATTTT.

The chain is built from TRBV5-1 and TRBJ2-3; the D is unclear. Germline-derived CDR1 and CDR2 are SGHRS and YFSETQ. Between the trimmed V and J ends, which lost 0 bases and 0 bases, there was a span of 8 bases. This CDR3 region has 15 residues. DNA of the CDR3: TGCGCCAGCAGCTTGGGACTTTCTAGCACAGATACGCAGTATTTT. The encoded protein is CASSLGLSSTDTQYF.

The J gene is TRBJ1-2, the V gene TRBV5-1; D not certain. The germline V gene has CDR1 SGHRS and CDR2 YFSETQ. CDR3 size: 14 residues. Trimming stripped 0 bases from V and 4 bases from J, with 10 bases between. The CDR3 bases are TGCGCCAGCAGCTTGGAGACATCGCTCTATGGCTACACCTTC. Translating gives CASSLETSLYGYTF.

This sequence joins TRBV18 and TRBJ2-5, with a tentative D call TRBD2 (6 bases). Germline loops: CDR1 KGHSH, CDR2 LQKENI. V gave up 3 bases and J gave up 1 base, with 6 bases separating them. The CDR3 loop spans 13 amino acids. CDR3 nucleotide sequence: TGTGCCAGCTCACCTAGCGGCCAAGAGACCCAGTACTTC. Translation: CASSPSGQETQYF.

This chain joins TRBV24-1 and TRBJ2-2; TRBD1 is a possible D gene (5 bases). The V gene's germline CDR1 is KGHDR and CDR2 SFDVKD. Between the trimmed V and J ends, which lost 8 bases and 7 bases, there was a span of 13 bases. The CDR3 contains 13 residues. The CDR3 loop reads CATNSRVGGELFF. CDR3 in DNA: TGTGCCACCAATTCCAGGGTTGGCGGGGAGCTGTTTTTT.

The rearrangement joins TRBV5-1 to TRBJ1-1, with 8 positions matching TRBD1. Losses at the gene ends were 2 bases for V and 6 bases for J; bases not matched to a gene: 9. The CDR3 contains 15 residues. Germline values: CDR1 SGHRS, CDR2 YFSETQ. DNA for the CDR3: TGCGCCAGCAGCTTAGACGGGGGGACAGGCCCTGAAGCTTTCTTT. Translating gives CASSLDGGTGPEAFF. Based on the CDR3 plus reference TRBV5-1 and TRBJ1-1, the full variable domain is KAGVTQTPRYLIKTRGQQVTLSCSPISGHRSVSWYQQTPGQGLQFLFEYFSETQRNKGNFPGRFSGRQFSNSRSEMNVSTLELGDSALYLCASSLDGGTGPEAFFGQGTRLTVV.

The chain is built from TRBV19 and TRBJ2-3; the match to TRBD2 covers 13 bases. CDR1 and CDR2 from the germline V gene are LNHDA and SQIVND (reference sequence). V shed 4 bases, J shed 2 bases, and the junction held 3 bases outside the gene matches. This CDR3 has 16 residues. The CDR3 region has the DNA TGTGCCAGTAGTACCGGGACTAGCGGGGTCACAGATACGCAGTATTTT. Amino acids: CASSTGTSGVTDTQYF.

The chain has TRBV29-1 and TRBJ1-1; D gene ambiguous. Germline CDR1 is SQVTM and CDR2 is ANQGSEA. The CDR3 has 12 residues. V gave up 6 bases and J gave up 0 bases, with 8 bases separating them. The CDR3 bases are TGCAGCGTGGGCTCCATGAACACTGAAGCTTTCTTT. It is translated as CSVGSMNTEAFF.

This rearrangement joins TRBV18 to TRBJ2-1; 7 bases are shared with TRBD1. CDR3 length: 17 amino acids. Per the germline V gene, CDR1 is KGHSH and CDR2 is LQKENI. V lost 0 bases, J lost 2 bases, and 7 bases stayed unmatched. The CDR3 spells CASSPPQGYSTYNEQFF. CDR3 nucleotide sequence: TGTGCCAGCTCACCACCACAGGGGTACAGCACCTACAATGAGCAGTTCTTC.

This clone was recorded once. The V and J genes are TRBV6-5 and TRBJ2-7; 7 nucleotides agree with TRBD2. CDR3 length: 16 residues. With V trimmed by 0 bases and J by 6 bases, 11 bases remained unmatched. Germline assignment: CDR1 MNHEY and CDR2 SVGAGI. The CDR3 DNA reads as TGTGCCAGCAGTTACTCGTTTCAGTCAGGGAGGGGCGAGCAGTACTTC. It encodes CASSYSFQSGRGEQYF.